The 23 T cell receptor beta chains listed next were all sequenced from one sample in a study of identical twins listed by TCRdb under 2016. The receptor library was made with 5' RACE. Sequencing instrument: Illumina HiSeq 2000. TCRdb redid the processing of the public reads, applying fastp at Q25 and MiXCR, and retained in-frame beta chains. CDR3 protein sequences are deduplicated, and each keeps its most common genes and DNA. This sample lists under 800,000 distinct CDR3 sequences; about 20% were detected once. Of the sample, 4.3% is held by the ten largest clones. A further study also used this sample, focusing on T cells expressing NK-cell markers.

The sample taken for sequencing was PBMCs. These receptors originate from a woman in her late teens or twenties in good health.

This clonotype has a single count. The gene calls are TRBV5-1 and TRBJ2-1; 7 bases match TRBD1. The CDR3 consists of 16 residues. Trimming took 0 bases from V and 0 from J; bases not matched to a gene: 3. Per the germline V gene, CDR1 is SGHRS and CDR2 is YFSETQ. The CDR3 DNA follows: TGCGCCAGCAGCTTGGGGGGACAGATCTCCTACAATGAGCAGTTCTTC. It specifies CASSLGGQISYNEQFF.

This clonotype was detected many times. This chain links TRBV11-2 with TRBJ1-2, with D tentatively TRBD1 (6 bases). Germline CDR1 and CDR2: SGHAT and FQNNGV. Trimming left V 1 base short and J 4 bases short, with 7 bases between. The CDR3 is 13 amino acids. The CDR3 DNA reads TGTGCCAGCAGCTTAGGGGACACCTATGGCTACACCTTC. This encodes CASSLGDTYGYTF.

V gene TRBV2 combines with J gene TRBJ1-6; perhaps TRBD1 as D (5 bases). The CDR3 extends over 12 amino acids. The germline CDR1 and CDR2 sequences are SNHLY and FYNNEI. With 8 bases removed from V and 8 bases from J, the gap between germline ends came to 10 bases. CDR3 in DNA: TGTGCCAGCGGAGACAGACATTCACCCCTCCACTTT. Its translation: CASGDRHSPLHF.

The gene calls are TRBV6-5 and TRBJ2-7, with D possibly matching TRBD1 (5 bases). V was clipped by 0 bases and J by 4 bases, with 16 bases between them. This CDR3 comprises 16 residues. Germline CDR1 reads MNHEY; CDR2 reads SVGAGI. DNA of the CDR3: TGTGCCAGCAGTTACTCGGCGAGTCAGGGCAGATACGAGCAGTACTTC. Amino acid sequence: CASSYSASQGRYEQYF.

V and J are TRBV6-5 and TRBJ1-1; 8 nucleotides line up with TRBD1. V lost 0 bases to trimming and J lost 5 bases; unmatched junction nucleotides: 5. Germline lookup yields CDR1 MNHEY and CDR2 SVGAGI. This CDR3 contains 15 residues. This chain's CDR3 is CASSYSRQGQTEAFF. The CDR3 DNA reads TGTGCCAGCAGTTACTCCAGACAGGGGCAAACTGAAGCTTTCTTT.

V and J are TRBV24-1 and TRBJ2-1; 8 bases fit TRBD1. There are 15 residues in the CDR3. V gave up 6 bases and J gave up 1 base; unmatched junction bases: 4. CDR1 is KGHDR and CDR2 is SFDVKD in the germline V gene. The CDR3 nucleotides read TGTGCCACCAGTAGTCAGGGGGCGTCCTACAATGAGCAGTTCTTC. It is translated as CATSSQGASYNEQFF.

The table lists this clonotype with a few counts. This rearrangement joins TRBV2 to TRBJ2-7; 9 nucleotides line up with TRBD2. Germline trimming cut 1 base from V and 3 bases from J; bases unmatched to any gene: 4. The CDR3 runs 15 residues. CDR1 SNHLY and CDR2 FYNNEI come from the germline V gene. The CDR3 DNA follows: TGTGCCAGCAGTGAAGGGGGACTAGCCAACTACGAGCAGTACTTC. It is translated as CASSEGGLANYEQYF.

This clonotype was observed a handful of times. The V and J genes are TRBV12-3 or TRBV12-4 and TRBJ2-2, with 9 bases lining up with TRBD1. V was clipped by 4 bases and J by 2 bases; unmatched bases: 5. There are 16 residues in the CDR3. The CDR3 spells CASSSQQGANTGELFF. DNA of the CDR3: TGTGCCAGCAGTTCGCAACAGGGGGCCAACACCGGGGAGCTGTTTTTT.

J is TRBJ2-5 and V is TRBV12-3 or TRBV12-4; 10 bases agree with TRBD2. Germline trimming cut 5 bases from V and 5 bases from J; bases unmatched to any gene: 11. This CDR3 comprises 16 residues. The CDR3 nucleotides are TGTGCCAGCAGTGAATTACTAGCGGGGTATCGGGAGACCCAGTACTTC. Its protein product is CASSELLAGYRETQYF.

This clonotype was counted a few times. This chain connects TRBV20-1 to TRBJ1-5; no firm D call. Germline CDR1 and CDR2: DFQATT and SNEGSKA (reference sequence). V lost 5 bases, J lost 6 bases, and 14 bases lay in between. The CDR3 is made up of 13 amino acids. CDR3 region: CSAGGEGRQPQHF. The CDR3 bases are TGCAGTGCTGGTGGTGAGGGCCGTCAGCCCCAGCATTTT.

The CDR3 nucleotides read TGTGCCAGCAGCTATGACAGGGGATCTGGCTACACCTTC. This translates into CASSYDRGSGYTF. The chain links TRBV14 to TRBJ1-2; 8 bases match TRBD1. CDR1 is SGHDN and CDR2 is FVKESK in the germline V gene. Losses at the gene ends were 5 bases for V and 7 bases for J; bases not matched to a gene: 6. This CDR3 comprises 13 residues.

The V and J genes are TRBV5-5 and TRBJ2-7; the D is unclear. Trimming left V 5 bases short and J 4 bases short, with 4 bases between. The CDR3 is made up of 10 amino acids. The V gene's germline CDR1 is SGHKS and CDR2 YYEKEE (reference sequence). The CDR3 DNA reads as TGTGCCAGCAGAGAGTACGAGCAGTACTTC. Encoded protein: CASREYEQYF.

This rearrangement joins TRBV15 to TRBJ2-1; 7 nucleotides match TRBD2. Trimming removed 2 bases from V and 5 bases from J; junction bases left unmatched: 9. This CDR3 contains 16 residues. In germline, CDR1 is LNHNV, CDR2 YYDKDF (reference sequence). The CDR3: CATSRWGGRLHNEQFF. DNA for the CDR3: TGTGCCACCAGCAGATGGGGGGGAAGGTTGCACAATGAGCAGTTCTTC.

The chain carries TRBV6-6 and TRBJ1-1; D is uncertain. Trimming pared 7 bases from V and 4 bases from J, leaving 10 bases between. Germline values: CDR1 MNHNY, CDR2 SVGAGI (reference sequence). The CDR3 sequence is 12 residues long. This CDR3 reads CASTGRGTEAFF. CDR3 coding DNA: TGTGCCAGCACCGGGCGCGGCACTGAAGCTTTCTTT.

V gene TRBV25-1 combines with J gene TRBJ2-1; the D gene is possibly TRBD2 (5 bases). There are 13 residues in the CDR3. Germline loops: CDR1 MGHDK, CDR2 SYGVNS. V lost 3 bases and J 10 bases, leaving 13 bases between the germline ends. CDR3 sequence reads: CASSDPARREQFF. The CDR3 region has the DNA TGTGCCAGCAGTGACCCTGCCCGGAGGGAGCAGTTCTTC.

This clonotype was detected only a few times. The DNA for the CDR3 is TGTGCCAGCAGCACAGATACCCTAACTGAAGCTTTCTTT. Residues: CASSTDTLTEAFF. The chain has TRBV3-1 and TRBJ1-1, with unresolved D. From germline, CDR1 is LGHDT and CDR2 YNNKEL (reference sequence). V lost 5 bases to trimming and J lost 5 bases, with 12 bases between them. This CDR3 is 13 amino acids long.

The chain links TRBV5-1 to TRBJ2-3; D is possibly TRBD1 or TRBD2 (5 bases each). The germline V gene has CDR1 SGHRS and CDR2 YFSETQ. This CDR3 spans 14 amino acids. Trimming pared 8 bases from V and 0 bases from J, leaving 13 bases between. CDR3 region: CASKWGLSTDTQYF. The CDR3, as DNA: TGCGCCAGTAAATGGGGGTTAAGCACAGATACGCAGTATTTT. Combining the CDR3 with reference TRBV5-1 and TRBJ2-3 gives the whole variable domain KAGVTQTPRYLIKTRGQQVTLSCSPISGHRSVSWYQQTPGQGLQFLFEYFSETQRNKGNFPGRFSGRQFSNSRSEMNVSTLELGDSALYLCASKWGLSTDTQYFGPGTRLTVL.

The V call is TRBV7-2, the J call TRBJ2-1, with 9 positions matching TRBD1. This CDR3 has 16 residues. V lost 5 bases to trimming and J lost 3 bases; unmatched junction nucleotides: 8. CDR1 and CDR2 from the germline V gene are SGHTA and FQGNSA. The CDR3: CASSLGGQGLYNEQFF. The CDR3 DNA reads TGTGCCAGCAGCCTTGGGGGACAGGGACTCTACAATGAGCAGTTCTTC.

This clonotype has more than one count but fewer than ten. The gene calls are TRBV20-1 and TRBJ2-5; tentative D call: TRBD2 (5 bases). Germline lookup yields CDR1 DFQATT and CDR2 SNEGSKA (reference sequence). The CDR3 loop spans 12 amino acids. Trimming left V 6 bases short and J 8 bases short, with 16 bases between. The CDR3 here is CSAKIPEGTQYF. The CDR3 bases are TGCAGTGCCAAAATTCCAGAGGGAACCCAGTACTTC.

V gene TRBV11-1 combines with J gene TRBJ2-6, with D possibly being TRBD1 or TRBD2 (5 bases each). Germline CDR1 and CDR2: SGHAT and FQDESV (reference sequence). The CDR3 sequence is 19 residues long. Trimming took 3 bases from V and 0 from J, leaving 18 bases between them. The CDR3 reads CASSFRRDPLSSGANVLTF. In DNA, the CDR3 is TGTGCCAGCAGCTTCCGCAGGGACCCCCTAAGCTCTGGGGCCAACGTCCTGACTTTC. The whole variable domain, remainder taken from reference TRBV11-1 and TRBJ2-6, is EAEVAQSPRYKITEKSQAVAFWCDPISGHATLYWYRQILGQGPELLVQFQDESVVDDSQLPKDRFSAERLKGVDSTLKIQPAELGDSAMYLCASSFRRDPLSSGANVLTFGAGSRLTVL.

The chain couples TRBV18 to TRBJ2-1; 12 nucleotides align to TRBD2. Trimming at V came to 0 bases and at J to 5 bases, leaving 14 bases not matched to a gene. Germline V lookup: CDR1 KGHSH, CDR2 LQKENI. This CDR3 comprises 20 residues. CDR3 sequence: CASSPPGELAGGRGHNEQFF. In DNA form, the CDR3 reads TGTGCCAGCTCACCACCGGGGGAACTAGCGGGAGGCCGGGGCCACAATGAGCAGTTCTTC.

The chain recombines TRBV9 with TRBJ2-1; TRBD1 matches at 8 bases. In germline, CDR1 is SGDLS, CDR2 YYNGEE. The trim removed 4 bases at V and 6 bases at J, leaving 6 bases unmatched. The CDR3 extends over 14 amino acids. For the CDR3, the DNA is TGTGCCAGCAGCCCCAGGACAGGGCTCAATGAGCAGTTCTTC. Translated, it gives CASSPRTGLNEQFF.

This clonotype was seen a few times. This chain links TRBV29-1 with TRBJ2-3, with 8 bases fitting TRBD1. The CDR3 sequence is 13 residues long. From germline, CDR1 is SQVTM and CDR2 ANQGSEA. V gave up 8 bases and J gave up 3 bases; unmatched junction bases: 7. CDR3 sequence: CSLTRTGTDTQYF. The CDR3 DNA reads TGCAGCCTCACCCGGACAGGGACAGATACGCAGTATTTT.